Shown below are 10 T cell receptor beta chains from a single sample sequenced in a study of T cell clonality in common variable immunodeficiency. Data came from immunoSEQ multiplex PCR; TCRdb stores just in-frame clones and leaves some out. The repertoire consists of tens of thousands of clones, none detected only once. Sequences were obtained from peripheral blood mononuclear cells. The receptor set was obtained from a person between 18 and 75 years old in good health.

This clone was observed at least ten times. The read comes to an end 3 residues before the CDR3 does, leaving the germline J gene to fill in the end. The chain is built from TRBV5-1 and TRBJ2-3; D may match TRBD1 or TRBD2 (6 bases each). Germline values: CDR1 SGHRS, CDR2 YFSETQ. Trimming removed 4 bases at V and 1 base at J, with 19 bases between. This CDR3 contains 17 residues. The CDR3 is CASSPNLGGGGTDTQYF. CDR3 DNA, as far as it was read: TGCGCCAGCAGCCCCAACCTAGGAGGGGGTGGCACAGATACG.

The sample holds many counts of this clone. With the read ending 3 residues before the CDR3 end, the germline J gene is used to fill in that end. This chain connects TRBV27 to TRBJ1-3; D remains ambiguous. The V gene lost 0 bases and the J gene lost 4 bases, with 10 bases spanning the gap. This CDR3 spans 15 amino acids. Germline CDR1 reads MNHEY; CDR2 reads SMNVEV (reference sequence). The CDR3 protein is CASSLSIAGGNTIYF. The sequenced part of the CDR3 DNA is TGTGCCAGCAGTTTATCAATTGCAGGAGGAAACACC.

This clone has at least ten counts. The CDR3 sequence is CASSFSQGALSTDTQYF. The DNA read from the CDR3 is TGCGCCAGCAGCTTTTCACAGGGGGCCCTTAGCACAGATACG. The chain links TRBV5-1 to TRBJ2-3, with 9 bases fitting TRBD1. Read data end 3 residues before the CDR3 end; the end is taken from the germline J gene. The CDR3 is made up of 17 amino acids. CDR1 and CDR2 from the germline V gene are SGHRS and YFSETQ. Trimming removed 2 bases from V and 0 bases from J; junction bases left unmatched: 7.

Many counts were recorded for this clone. With the read ending 3 residues before the CDR3 end, the germline J gene is used to fill in that end. The chain employs TRBV7-3 and TRBJ1-1; TRBD1 matches 11 bases. V dropped 5 bases and J dropped 6; count of bases not matched to a gene: 5. Germline V gene lookup returns CDR1 SGHTA and CDR2 FQGTGA. CDR3 length: 14 residues. The CDR3 region is CASSVPGQGAEAFF. Incomplete CDR3 DNA: TGTGCCAGCAGCGTCCCGGGACAGGGGGCTGAA.

This clone has at least ten counts. The CDR3 end is not reached by the read, which stops 3 residues before it; the germline J gene fills it in. This chain joins TRBV18 and TRBJ2-3, with 7 nucleotides matching TRBD2. There are 15 residues in the CDR3. CDR1 is KGHSH, CDR2 LQKENI, per germline. After removal of 8 bases from V and 2 bases from J, the junction contained 10 bases not matched to a gene. The part of the CDR3 DNA that was read is TGTGCCAGCACCCGGGACTATTTGACCACAGATACG. It yields the protein CASTRDYLTTDT. The entire CDR3 protein reads CASTRDYLTTDTQYF.

This clone was observed at least ten times. The CDR3 end falls 3 residues outside the read, so it is completed with the germline J gene. The rearrangement uses TRBV9 and TRBJ1-1; D perhaps matches TRBD1 (6 bases). In germline, CDR1 is SGDLS, CDR2 YYNGEE. Trimming stripped 0 bases from V and 5 bases from J, with 11 bases between. CDR3 length: 14 residues. CDR3 sequence: CASSVEQGGTEAFF. Incomplete CDR3 DNA: TGTGCCAGCAGCGTAGAACAGGGAGGGACTGAA.

There are many counts of this clone. The read halts 3 residues ahead of the CDR3 end, with the missing end drawn from the germline J gene. The chain is built from TRBV6-2 or TRBV6-3 and TRBJ1-1; possibly TRBD1 for D (5 bases). The CDR3 loop spans 14 amino acids. V lost 2 bases to trimming and J lost 4 bases, with 11 bases between them. Germline values: CDR1 MNHEY, CDR2 SVGEGT. CDR3 DNA, as far as it was read: TGTGCCAGCAGTTACGCGTCGGGGGTCACTGAA. Translated, it gives CASSYASGVTE. The CDR3 in its entirety is CASSYASGVTEAFF.

This clone was observed many times. The CDR3 goes on 3 residues after the read ends, and that part is filled in from the germline J gene. The V gene is TRBV6-1, the J gene TRBJ2-5; D not resolved. V lost 0 bases to trimming and J lost 5 bases, with 4 bases between them. The CDR3 sequence is 12 residues long. The germline CDR1 and CDR2 sequences are MNHNS and SASEGT. The CDR3 DNA, read in part, is TGTGCCAGCAGTGAAGCCGTGGAGACC. Translating it yields CASSEAVET. The full CDR3 is CASSEAVETQYF.

This clone was counted at least ten times. The observed sequence ends 3 residues before the CDR3 terminus, with the missing tail filled in from the germline J gene. The rearrangement links TRBV18 to TRBJ2-3; TRBD1 agrees at 9 bases. The CDR3 has 15 residues. J was trimmed by 4 bases and V by 5 bases; bases with no gene match: 7. Germline loops: CDR1 KGHSH, CDR2 LQKENI. The CDR3 region is CASSTTGGLPDTQYF. The part of the CDR3 DNA that was read is TGTGCCAGCTCAACTACAGGGGGCTTGCCAGATACG.

This clone was counted at least ten times. Incomplete CDR3 DNA: TGTGCCAGCAGCTTCGGATCCACTACCTCTGATACG. Its protein is CASSFGSTTSDT. The CDR3 in its entirety is CASSFGSTTSDTQYF. The rearrangement uses TRBV7-2 and TRBJ2-3; D is uncertain. The missing CDR3 end, 3 residues past where the read stops, is filled in from the germline J gene. CDR3 length equals 15 residues. Trimming stripped 3 bases from V and 6 bases from J, with 16 bases between. Germline V CDR1 and CDR2: SGHTA, FQGNSA.